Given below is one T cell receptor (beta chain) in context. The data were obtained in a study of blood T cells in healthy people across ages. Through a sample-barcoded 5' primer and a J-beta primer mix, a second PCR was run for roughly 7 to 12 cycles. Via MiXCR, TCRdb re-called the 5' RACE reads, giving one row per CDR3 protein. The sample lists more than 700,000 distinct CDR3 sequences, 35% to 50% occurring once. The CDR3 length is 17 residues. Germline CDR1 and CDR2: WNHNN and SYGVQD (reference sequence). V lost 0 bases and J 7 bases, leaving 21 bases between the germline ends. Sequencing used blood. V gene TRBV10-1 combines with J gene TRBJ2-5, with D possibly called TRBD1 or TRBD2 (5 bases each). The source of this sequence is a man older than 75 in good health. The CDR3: CASSESSDRGMSRTQYF. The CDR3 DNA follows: TGCGCCAGCAGTGAGTCAAGCGACAGAGGGATGAGTAGGACCCAGTACTTC.